The clone carrying this T cell receptor beta chain was recorded many times. Its antigen is undetermined. Germline CDR1 is SGHAT and CDR2 is FQNNGV. The V gene lost 2 bases and the J gene lost 2 bases, with 6 bases spanning the gap. CDR3 length equals 13 residues. This specimen comes from a study of identical twins. MiXCR, run by TCRdb on the 5' RACE reads, gives a single entry per CDR3 protein. Here the sample spans 640,000 or so distinct CDR3 sequences, roughly 6.2% being singletons. Points from the study as a whole: Abundant beta clonotypes from cord blood had fewer insertions, unlike memory repertoires, which showed none.

The chain carries TRBV11-2 and TRBJ2-5; D not certain. This receptor was taken from a man between 18 and 35 years old in good health. Sequencing was done on a sample of naive T cells sorted from blood. The DNA of the CDR3 is TGTGCCAGCAGCTTAACGAGGCAAGAGACCCAGTACTTC. This translates into CASSLTRQETQYF.